Listed here are 27 T cell receptor beta chains from one sample, sequenced in a study of blood T cell repertoires in COVID-19. Profiling relied on immunoSEQ multiplex PCR, and the TCRdb table lists in-frame clones only, not all of them. In the table there are roughly 670,000 clones, 85% to 90% of which are singletons. Specimen: peripheral blood. The receptors come from a woman aged 18-29 years with acute or convalescent COVID-19.

This CDR3 is CASSSRVANQPQHF. The CDR3 DNA sequence: TGTGCCAGCAGTTCCAGGGTAGCAAATCAGCCCCAGCATTTT. The chain is built from TRBV28 and TRBJ1-5, with a possible D match to TRBD1 (5 bases). The CDR3 runs to 14 residues. V was clipped by 4 bases and J by 4 bases, with 11 bases between them. The germline gives CDR1 MDHEN, CDR2 SYDVKM.

The chain joins TRBV5-8 to TRBJ1-5, with no clear D. The germline V gene has CDR1 SGHTS and CDR2 YDEGEE. V lost 1 base and J lost 8, with 7 bases in between. The CDR3 has 12 amino acids. The CDR3 loop reads CASSLSGEPQHF. The DNA of the CDR3 is TGTGCCAGCAGCTTGAGCGGGGAGCCCCAGCATTTT.

V gene TRBV10-3 combines with J gene TRBJ1-1, with a weak D call TRBD1 (6 bases). The germline gives CDR1 ENHRY, CDR2 SYGVKD. V shed 3 bases and J shed 4 bases, with 15 bases lying between them. The CDR3 sequence is 15 residues long. In nucleotides, the CDR3 is TGTGCCATCAGTGAAAACAGGGTCAGCGGCACTGAAGCTTTCTTT. Translating gives CAISENRVSGTEAFF.

The chain carries TRBV9 and TRBJ1-1; maybe TRBD1 (5 bases). The CDR3 contains 19 residues. Trimming shortened V by 1 base and J by 6 bases, and 28 bases separated the two germline ends. CDR1 is SGDLS, CDR2 YYNGEE, per germline. The CDR3 nucleotides are TGTGCCAGCAGCGTAAGCGGGGTTGGGACGGGGACGGCTAAAGCTGAAGCTTTCTTT. Amino acid sequence: CASSVSGVGTGTAKAEAFF.

V is TRBV2 and J is TRBJ2-1; 9 bases align to TRBD2. With 3 bases clipped from V and 6 bases from J, the junction kept 6 bases outside the gene matches. CDR1 and CDR2 (germline): SNHLY, FYNNEI. This CDR3 region has 15 residues. The CDR3 protein is CASSDMAGGPNEQFF. The CDR3 DNA follows: TGTGCCAGCAGTGATATGGCGGGGGGGCCCAATGAGCAGTTCTTC.

The genes are TRBV5-1 and TRBJ2-1, with a tentative D call TRBD1 (6 bases). This CDR3 has 16 amino acids. Deletions cut 4 bases from V and 0 bases from J, with 14 bases between. CDR1 is SGHRS, CDR2 YFSETQ, per germline. For the CDR3, the DNA is TGCGCCAGCAGCCTATACAAAGGGGGCTCCTACAATGAGCAGTTCTTC. It translates to CASSLYKGGSYNEQFF.

The chain has TRBV4-3 and TRBJ2-4; a possible D gene is TRBD2 (7 bases). The CDR3 is made up of 17 amino acids. Looked up from germline, CDR1 is LGHNA and CDR2 is YSLEER. Trimming removed 4 bases at V and 7 bases at J, with 23 bases between. CDR3 sequence: CASSPFPSVGGANIQYF. CDR3 nucleotide sequence: TGCGCCAGCAGCCCCTTTCCCTCGGTGGGGGGGGCTAACATTCAGTACTTC.

The V call is TRBV5-1, the J call TRBJ2-7; 7 positions agree with TRBD1. CDR1 is SGHRS, CDR2 YFSETQ, per germline. The CDR3 loop spans 15 amino acids. Trimming removed 0 bases from V and 4 bases from J; junction bases left unmatched: 7. Written as DNA, the CDR3 is TGCGCCAGCAGCTTGGCGGCAGGGGGAAATTACGAGCAGTACTTC. Translating gives CASSLAAGGNYEQYF.

This rearrangement joins TRBV5-1 to TRBJ1-2; D may be TRBD1 (6 bases). There are 16 residues in the CDR3. Germline V CDR1 and CDR2: SGHRS, YFSETQ. With 3 bases removed from V and 7 bases from J, the gap between germline ends came to 22 bases. Here the CDR3 reads CASSSGGGARPPGYTF. CDR3 sequence (DNA): TGCGCCAGCAGCTCAGGCGGGGGGGCCCGGCCCCCTGGCTACACCTTC. The variable domain in full, completed from reference TRBV5-1 and TRBJ1-2, reads KAGVTQTPRYLIKTRGQQVTLSCSPISGHRSVSWYQQTPGQGLQFLFEYFSETQRNKGNFPGRFSGRQFSNSRSEMNVSTLELGDSALYLCASSSGGGARPPGYTFGSGTRLTVV.

The gene calls are TRBV9 and TRBJ1-2; 7 nucleotides agree with TRBD1. The germline V gene encodes CDR1 SGDLS and CDR2 YYNGEE. Losses at the gene ends were 3 bases for V and 8 bases for J; bases not matched to a gene: 7. The CDR3 consists of 13 residues. In DNA, the CDR3 is TGTGCCAGCAGCGGCATAGGGACAGACGGCTACACCTTC. Translating it yields CASSGIGTDGYTF.

This chain's CDR3 is CASSSSSKFRASNYGYTF. CDR3 bases: TGTGCCAGCAGCTCTTCCTCGAAATTCAGGGCGTCGAACTATGGCTACACCTTC. This sequence joins TRBV13 and TRBJ1-2; maybe TRBD1 (5 bases). The germline V and J ends were trimmed by 4 bases and 2 bases, with 23 bases remaining between them. The CDR3 covers 18 residues. Per germline, CDR1 PRHDT and CDR2 FYEKMQ (reference sequence).

This clone was seen only a few times. The chain recombines TRBV9 with TRBJ1-1; D is possibly TRBD1 (5 bases). V gave up 4 bases and J gave up 7 bases, with 14 bases separating them. Germline V gene sequence: CDR1 SGDLS, CDR2 YYNGEE. The CDR3 is 13 amino acids. The CDR3 DNA reads as TGTGCCAGCAGCTCCCGGGGGGTTGGTGAAGCTTTCTTT. Amino acid sequence: CASSSRGVGEAFF.

CDR3 protein: CASSPNKNTEAFF. The CDR3 nucleotides are TGTGCCAGCTCACCTAACAAGAACACTGAAGCTTTCTTT. The chain has TRBV18 and TRBJ1-1; no firm D call. Germline V gene data show CDR1 as KGHSH and CDR2 as LQKENI. The V end lost 3 bases, the J end lost 1 base, and 6 bases lay between the germline ends. The CDR3 consists of 13 residues.

The chain is built from TRBV4-3 and TRBJ2-7, with D maybe TRBD2 (6 bases). This CDR3 is 14 amino acids long. The germline CDR1 and CDR2 sequences are LGHNA and YSLEER. The V end was cut by 4 bases, the J end by 1 base, with 11 bases between. The CDR3 loop reads CASSLWRGSYEQYF. The CDR3 nucleotides are TGCGCCAGCAGCCTCTGGAGGGGATCCTACGAGCAGTACTTC.

J is TRBJ1-3 and V is TRBV3-1 (or the pseudogene TRBV3-2); 7 bases match TRBD1. The ends lost 2 bases at V and 8 bases at J; junction bases unmatched: 9. Germline V gives CDR1 LGHDT, CDR2 YNNKEL (reference sequence). The CDR3 covers 15 residues. CDR3 sequence (DNA): TGTGCCAGCAGCCAACTGACAGGGCCTGGGGACACCATATATTTT. It codes for CASSQLTGPGDTIYF.

The chain is built from TRBV24-1 and TRBJ2-1; 7 bases fit TRBD2. From germline, CDR1 is KGHDR and CDR2 SFDVKD. This CDR3 spans 15 amino acids. Unmatched junction bases numbered 7, after V lost 5 bases and J lost 4 bases. The CDR3 DNA follows: TGTGCCACCAGTGGTTACGGGGGGACTTACAATGAGCAGTTCTTC. Translated: CATSGYGGTYNEQFF.

The chain couples TRBV10-3 to TRBJ1-2; 9 nucleotides align to TRBD1. V gave up 2 bases and J gave up 5 bases; unmatched junction bases: 6. This CDR3 is built from 15 residues. The V gene's germline CDR1 is ENHRY and CDR2 SYGVKD. CDR3 loop: CAISEGGTGIYGYTF. For the CDR3, the DNA is TGTGCCATCAGTGAGGGTGGGACAGGGATATATGGCTACACCTTC.

J is TRBJ1-2 and V is TRBV7-2, with 10 bases fitting TRBD1. The CDR3 extends over 14 amino acids. V lost 7 bases and J lost 2; bases outside the gene matches: 4. The germline CDR1 and CDR2 sequences are SGHTA and FQGNSA. The CDR3 reads CASTPDRGNYGYTF. CDR3 sequence (DNA): TGTGCCAGCACCCCGGACAGGGGGAACTATGGCTACACCTTC.

The chain joins TRBV2 to TRBJ1-2, with D possibly TRBD1 on 5 matching bases. The CDR3 contains 10 residues. V dropped 8 bases and J dropped 8 bases, with 9 bases sitting between them. Germline CDR1 SNHLY, CDR2 FYNNEI. The CDR3 nucleotides read TGTGCCAGCCTCCGGGGGGGCTACACCTTC. Protein sequence: CASLRGGYTF. Drawing the rest from reference TRBV2 and TRBJ1-2, the complete variable domain is EPEVTQTPSHQVTQMGQEVILRCVPISNHLYFYWYRQILGQKVEFLVSFYNNEISEKSEIFDDQFSVERPDGSNFTLKIRSTKLEDSAMYFCASLRGGYTFGSGTRLTVV.

The chain links TRBV10-3 to TRBJ1-5; TRBD1 matches 7 bases. This CDR3 contains 14 residues. Germline values: CDR1 ENHRY, CDR2 SYGVKD. The ends lost 8 bases at V and 3 bases at J; junction bases unmatched: 7. The CDR3 DNA reads as TGTGCCATCTCGCCGGGACAGATCAATCAGCCCCAGCATTTT. Translating gives CAISPGQINQPQHF.

The genes are TRBV19 and TRBJ1-2; the D gene is possibly TRBD1 (6 bases). With 6 bases removed from V and 10 bases from J, the gap between germline ends came to 18 bases. The CDR3 contains 13 residues. Germline V gives CDR1 LNHDA, CDR2 SQIVND (reference sequence). The DNA of the CDR3 is TGTGCCAGTAGGCCGGGACACGCCGATATCTACACCTTC. Translated, it gives CASRPGHADIYTF.

This chain uses TRBV28 with TRBJ1-6; D call uncertain. The CDR3 totals 18 residues. Germline V gene data show CDR1 as MDHEN and CDR2 as SYDVKM. V lost 5 bases and J lost 6, with 23 bases in between. CDR3 in amino acids: CASSPPERRTTSNSPLHF. CDR3 nucleotides: TGTGCCAGCAGTCCCCCGGAACGGCGTACTACCAGTAATTCACCCCTCCACTTT.

The J gene is TRBJ2-7, the V gene TRBV5-1, with 8 bases identical to TRBD2. J gave up 5 bases and V 4 bases, and 14 bases lay outside the gene matches. The germline V gene has CDR1 SGHRS and CDR2 YFSETQ. The CDR3 is 16 residues long. The CDR3 protein is CASSASGTSGRDEQYF. The CDR3 coding sequence is TGCGCCAGCAGCGCAAGCGGGACTAGTGGTCGGGACGAGCAGTACTTC.

This chain connects TRBV7-2 to TRBJ2-3; D not resolved. This CDR3 has 14 amino acids. V was trimmed by 4 bases and J by 0 bases, leaving 8 bases between them. Germline V lookup: CDR1 SGHTA, CDR2 FQGNSA. The DNA of the CDR3 is TGTGCCAGCAGCTATTGGAGAAGCACAGATACGCAGTATTTT. Amino acid sequence: CASSYWRSTDTQYF.

The chain has TRBV6-2 or TRBV6-3 and TRBJ1-5, with TRBD1 identical over 7 bases. J gave up 6 bases and V 6 bases, and 11 bases lay outside the gene matches. CDR3 length equals 15 residues. Germline-derived CDR1 and CDR2 are MNHEY and SVGEGT. CDR3: CASSLDRAHSQPQHF. CDR3 in DNA: TGTGCCAGCAGCCTCGACAGGGCCCATAGTCAGCCCCAGCATTTT.

The chain couples TRBV9 to TRBJ1-2; the D gene is possibly TRBD1 (5 bases). With 0 bases removed from V and 2 bases from J, the gap between germline ends came to 11 bases. This CDR3 is built from 15 residues. Germline assignment: CDR1 SGDLS and CDR2 YYNGEE. In DNA form, the CDR3 reads TGTGCCAGCAGCGTAGTTGCAGGGCCAAACTATGGCTACACCTTC. Protein: CASSVVAGPNYGYTF.

This clone showed up just a few times. The chain is built from TRBV15 and TRBJ2-2, with 9 bases lining up with TRBD1. Trimming at V came to 0 bases and at J to 5 bases, leaving 4 bases not matched to a gene. The CDR3 has 16 amino acids. Germline assignment: CDR1 LNHNV and CDR2 YYDKDF (reference sequence). Here the CDR3 reads CATSREGDRVTGELFF. The CDR3 DNA reads as TGTGCCACCAGCAGAGAGGGGGACAGGGTTACCGGGGAGCTGTTTTTT.